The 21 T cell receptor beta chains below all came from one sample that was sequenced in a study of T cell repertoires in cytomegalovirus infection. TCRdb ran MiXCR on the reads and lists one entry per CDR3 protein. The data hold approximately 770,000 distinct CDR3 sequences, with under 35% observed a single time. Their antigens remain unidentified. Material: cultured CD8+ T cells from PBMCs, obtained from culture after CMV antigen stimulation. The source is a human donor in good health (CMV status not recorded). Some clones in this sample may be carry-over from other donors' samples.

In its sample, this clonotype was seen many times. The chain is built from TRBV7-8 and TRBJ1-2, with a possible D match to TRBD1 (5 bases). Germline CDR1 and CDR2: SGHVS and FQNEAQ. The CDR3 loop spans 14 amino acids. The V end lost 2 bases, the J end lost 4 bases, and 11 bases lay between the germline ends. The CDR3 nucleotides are TGTGCCAGCAGCTTATCTAGGGGCCCCTATGGCTACACCTTC. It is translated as CASSLSRGPYGYTF.

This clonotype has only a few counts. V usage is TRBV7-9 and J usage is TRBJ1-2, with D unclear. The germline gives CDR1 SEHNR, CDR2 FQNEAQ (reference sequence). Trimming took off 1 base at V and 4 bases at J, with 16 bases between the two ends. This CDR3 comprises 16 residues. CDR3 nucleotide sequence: TGTGCCAGCAGCTTAGGCCACCAAGCCCAAATCTATGGCTACACCTTC. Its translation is CASSLGHQAQIYGYTF. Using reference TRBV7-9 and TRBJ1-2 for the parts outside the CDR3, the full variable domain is DTGVSQNPRHKITKRGQNVTFRCDPISEHNRLYWYRQTLGQGPEFLTYFQNEAQLEKSRLLSDRFSAERPKGSFSTLEIQRTEQGDSAMYLCASSLGHQAQIYGYTFGSGTRLTVV.

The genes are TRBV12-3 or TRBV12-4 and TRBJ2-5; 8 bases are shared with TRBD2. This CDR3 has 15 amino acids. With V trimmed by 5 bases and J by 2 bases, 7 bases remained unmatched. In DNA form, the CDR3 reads TGTGCCAGCAGTCCCGGGACTAGACCGCAAGAGACCCAGTACTTC. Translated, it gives CASSPGTRPQETQYF.

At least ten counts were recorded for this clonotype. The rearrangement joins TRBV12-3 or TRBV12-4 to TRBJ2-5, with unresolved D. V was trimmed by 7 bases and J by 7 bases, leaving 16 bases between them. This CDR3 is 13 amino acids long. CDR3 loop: CASTATATSTQYF. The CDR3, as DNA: TGTGCCAGCACAGCAACTGCCACATCGACCCAGTACTTC.

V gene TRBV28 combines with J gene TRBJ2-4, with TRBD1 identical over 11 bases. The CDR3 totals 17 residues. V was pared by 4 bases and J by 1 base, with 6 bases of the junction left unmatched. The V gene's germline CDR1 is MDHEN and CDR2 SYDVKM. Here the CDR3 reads CASSSDRGLGAKNIQYF. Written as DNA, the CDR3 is TGTGCCAGCAGTTCGGACAGGGGGCTCGGGGCCAAAAACATTCAGTACTTC.

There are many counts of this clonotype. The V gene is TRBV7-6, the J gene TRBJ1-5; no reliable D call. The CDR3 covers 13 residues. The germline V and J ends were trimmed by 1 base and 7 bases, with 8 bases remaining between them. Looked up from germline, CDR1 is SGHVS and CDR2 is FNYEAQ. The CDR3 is CASSLGSTQPQHF. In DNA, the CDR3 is TGTGCCAGCAGCTTAGGATCCACCCAGCCCCAGCATTTT.

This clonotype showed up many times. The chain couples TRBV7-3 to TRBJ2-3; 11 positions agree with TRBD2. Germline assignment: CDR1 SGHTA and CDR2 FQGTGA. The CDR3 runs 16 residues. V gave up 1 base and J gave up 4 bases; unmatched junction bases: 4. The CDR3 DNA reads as TGTGCCAGCAGCTTAAGATTAGCGGGGGGGCCAGATACGCAGTATTTT. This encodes CASSLRLAGGPDTQYF.

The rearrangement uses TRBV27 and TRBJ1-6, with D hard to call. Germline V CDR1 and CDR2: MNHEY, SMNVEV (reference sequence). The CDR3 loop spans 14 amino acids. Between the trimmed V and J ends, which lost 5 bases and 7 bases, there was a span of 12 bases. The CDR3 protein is CASSSISRNSPLHF. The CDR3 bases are TGTGCCAGCAGTAGTATTAGCAGGAATTCACCCCTCCACTTT.

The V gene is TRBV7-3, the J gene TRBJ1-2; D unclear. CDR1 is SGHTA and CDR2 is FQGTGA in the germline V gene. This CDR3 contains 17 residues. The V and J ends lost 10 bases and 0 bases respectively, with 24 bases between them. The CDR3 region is CATYDGSGPLANYGYTF. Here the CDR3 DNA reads TGTGCCACATATGACGGTAGCGGACCGCTTGCTAACTATGGCTACACCTTC.

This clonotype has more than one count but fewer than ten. Here the CDR3 DNA reads TGTGCCAGCAGTTTATTTTCTCTTTTGGCAGGGGGTGGGAATGAGCAGTTCTTC. It translates to CASSLFSLLAGGGNEQFF. This rearrangement joins TRBV27 to TRBJ2-1; 7 positions match TRBD1. The CDR3 has 18 amino acids. The V and J ends lost 1 base and 7 bases, in that order; junction bases with no gene match: 16. Per the germline V gene, CDR1 is MNHEY and CDR2 is SMNVEV (reference sequence).

The CDR3 DNA follows: TGTGCCAGCAGTTACTCGAAGGTCGGCAAGGGGATGGATACGCAGTATTTT. Its translation: CASSYSKVGKGMDTQYF. This chain uses TRBV6-5 with TRBJ2-3, with a weak D call TRBD1 (5 bases). There are 17 residues in the CDR3. Germline loops: CDR1 MNHEY, CDR2 SVGAGI. Trimming pared 0 bases from V and 6 bases from J, leaving 19 bases between.

The CDR3 reads CATSRDRGAEQYV. In DNA, the CDR3 is TGTGCCACCAGCAGAGATCGGGGGGCCGAGCAGTACGTC. V and J are TRBV15 and TRBJ2-7; a possible D gene is TRBD2 (7 bases). CDR3 length: 13 amino acids. V was clipped by 0 bases and J by 6 bases, with 9 bases between them. In germline, CDR1 is LNHNV, CDR2 YYDKDF (reference sequence).

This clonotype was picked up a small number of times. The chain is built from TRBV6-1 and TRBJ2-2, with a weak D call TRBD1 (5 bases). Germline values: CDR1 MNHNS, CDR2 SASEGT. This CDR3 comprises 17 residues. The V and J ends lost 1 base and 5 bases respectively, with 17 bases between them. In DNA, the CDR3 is TGTGCCAGCAGTGAAGGTCTCAGGGTTCTGGAGACCGGGGAGCTGTTTTTT. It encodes CASSEGLRVLETGELFF.

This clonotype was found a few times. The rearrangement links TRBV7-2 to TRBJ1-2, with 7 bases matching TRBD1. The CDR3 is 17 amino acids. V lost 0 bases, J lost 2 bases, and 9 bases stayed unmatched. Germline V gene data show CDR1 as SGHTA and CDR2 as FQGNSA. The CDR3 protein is CASSLAPGTEVNYGYTF. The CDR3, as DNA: TGTGCCAGCAGCTTAGCCCCCGGGACAGAAGTGAACTATGGCTACACCTTC.

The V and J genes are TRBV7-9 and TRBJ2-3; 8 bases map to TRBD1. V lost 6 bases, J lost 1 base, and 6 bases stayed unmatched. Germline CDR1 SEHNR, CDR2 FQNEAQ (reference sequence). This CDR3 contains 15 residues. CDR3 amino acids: CASRKDREGTDTQYF. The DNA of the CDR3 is TGTGCCAGCAGGAAGGACAGGGAGGGCACAGATACGCAGTATTTT.

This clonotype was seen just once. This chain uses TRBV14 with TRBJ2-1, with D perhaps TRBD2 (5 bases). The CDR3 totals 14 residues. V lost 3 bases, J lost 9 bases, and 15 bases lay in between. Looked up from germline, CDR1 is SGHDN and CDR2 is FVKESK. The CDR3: CASSQSFGDREQFF. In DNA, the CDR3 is TGTGCCAGCAGCCAGTCCTTCGGGGATCGTGAGCAGTTCTTC.

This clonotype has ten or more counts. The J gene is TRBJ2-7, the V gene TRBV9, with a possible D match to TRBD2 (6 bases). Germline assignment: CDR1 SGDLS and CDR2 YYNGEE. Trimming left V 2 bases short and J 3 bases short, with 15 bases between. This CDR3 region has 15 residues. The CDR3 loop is CASSVIAGFDYEQYF. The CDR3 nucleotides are TGTGCCAGCAGCGTCATTGCGGGGTTCGACTACGAGCAGTACTTC.

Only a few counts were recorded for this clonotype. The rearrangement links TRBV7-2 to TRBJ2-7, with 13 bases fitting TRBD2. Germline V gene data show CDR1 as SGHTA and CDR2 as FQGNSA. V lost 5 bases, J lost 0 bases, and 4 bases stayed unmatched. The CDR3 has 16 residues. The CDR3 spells CASSVGLAGASYEQYF. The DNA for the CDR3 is TGTGCCAGCAGCGTCGGACTAGCGGGGGCCTCCTACGAGCAGTACTTC.

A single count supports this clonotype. The DNA for the CDR3 is TGTGCCAGCAGCTTAGGACGACTAGCGGGGAGCTCCTACAATGAGCAGTTCTTC. Its protein product is CASSLGRLAGSSYNEQFF. The J gene is TRBJ2-1, the V gene TRBV7-9, with 11 bases identical to TRBD2. V gave up 1 base and J gave up 0 bases; unmatched junction bases: 5. Per the germline V gene, CDR1 is SEHNR and CDR2 is FQNEAQ (reference sequence). This CDR3 has 18 residues.

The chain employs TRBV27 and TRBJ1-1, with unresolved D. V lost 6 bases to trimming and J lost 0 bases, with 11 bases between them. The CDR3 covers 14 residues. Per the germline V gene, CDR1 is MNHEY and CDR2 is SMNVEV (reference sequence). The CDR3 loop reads CASRVGGMNTEAFF. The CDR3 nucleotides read TGTGCCAGCAGGGTCGGCGGCATGAACACTGAAGCTTTCTTT.

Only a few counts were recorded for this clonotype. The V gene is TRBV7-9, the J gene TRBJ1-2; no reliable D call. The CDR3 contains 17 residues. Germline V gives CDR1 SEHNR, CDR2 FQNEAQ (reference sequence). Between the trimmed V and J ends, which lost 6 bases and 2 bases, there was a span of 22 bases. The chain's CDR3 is CASSSPRQRRSNYGYTF. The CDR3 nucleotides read TGTGCCAGCAGTTCCCCGAGGCAGAGGCGGTCCAACTATGGCTACACCTTC.